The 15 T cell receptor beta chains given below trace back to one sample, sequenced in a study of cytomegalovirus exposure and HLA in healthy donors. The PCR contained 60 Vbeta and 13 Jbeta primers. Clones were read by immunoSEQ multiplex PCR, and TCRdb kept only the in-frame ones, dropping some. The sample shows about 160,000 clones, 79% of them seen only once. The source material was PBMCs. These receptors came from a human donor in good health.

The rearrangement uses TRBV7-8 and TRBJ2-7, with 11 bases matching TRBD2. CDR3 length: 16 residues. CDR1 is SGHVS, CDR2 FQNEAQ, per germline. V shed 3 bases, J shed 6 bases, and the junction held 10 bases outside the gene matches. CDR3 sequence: CASSFYIAGGPTEQYF. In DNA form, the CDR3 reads TGTGCCAGCAGCTTTTATATAGCGGGAGGGCCTACCGAGCAGTACTTC.

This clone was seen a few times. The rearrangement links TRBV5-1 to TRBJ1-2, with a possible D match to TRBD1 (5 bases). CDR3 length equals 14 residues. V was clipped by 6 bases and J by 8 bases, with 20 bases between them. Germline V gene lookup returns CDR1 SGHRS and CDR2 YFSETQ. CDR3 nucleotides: TGCGCCAGCAACACGGGGGTTGGGGCGGAAGGCTACACCTTC. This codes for CASNTGVGAEGYTF.

CDR3 region: CASSSSNARGPYNEQFF. The CDR3 DNA is TGTGCCAGCAGCTCATCAAACGCCAGGGGGCCCTACAATGAGCAGTTCTTC. The gene calls are TRBV7-3 and TRBJ2-1; 8 nucleotides line up with TRBD1. V gave up 4 bases and J gave up 2 bases; unmatched junction bases: 10. CDR3 length equals 17 residues. The V gene's germline CDR1 is SGHTA and CDR2 FQGTGA.

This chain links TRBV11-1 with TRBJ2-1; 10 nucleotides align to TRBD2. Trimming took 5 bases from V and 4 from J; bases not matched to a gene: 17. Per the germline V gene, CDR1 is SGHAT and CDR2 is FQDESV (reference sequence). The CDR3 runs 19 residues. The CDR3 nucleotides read TGTGCCAGCAGCACCCTTCGACTAGCGGGCTTACACAGGTACAATGAGCAGTTCTTC. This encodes CASSTLRLAGLHRYNEQFF. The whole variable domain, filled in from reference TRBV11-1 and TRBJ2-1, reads EAEVAQSPRYKITEKSQAVAFWCDPISGHATLYWYRQILGQGPELLVQFQDESVVDDSQLPKDRFSAERLKGVDSTLKIQPAELGDSAMYLCASSTLRLAGLHRYNEQFFGPGTRLTVL.

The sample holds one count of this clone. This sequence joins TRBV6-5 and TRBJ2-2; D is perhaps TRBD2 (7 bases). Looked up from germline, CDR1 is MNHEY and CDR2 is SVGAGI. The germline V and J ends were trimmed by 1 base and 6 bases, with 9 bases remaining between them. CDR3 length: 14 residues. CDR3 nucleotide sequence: TGTGCCAGCAGTTACTGGGGGGGGCCCGGGGAGCTGTTTTTT. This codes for CASSYWGGPGELFF.

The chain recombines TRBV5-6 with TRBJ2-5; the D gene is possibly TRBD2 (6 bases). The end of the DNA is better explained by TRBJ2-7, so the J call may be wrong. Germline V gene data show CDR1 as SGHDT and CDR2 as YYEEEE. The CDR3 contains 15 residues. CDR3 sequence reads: CASSLVRTTYPEQYF. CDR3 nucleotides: TGTGCCAGCAGCTTGGTTCGGACTACGTACCCCGAGCAGTACTTC.

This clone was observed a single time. The CDR3 reads CASSLPASDEQFF. CDR3 in DNA: TGTGCCAGCAGCTTGCCGGCTAGCGATGAGCAGTTCTTC. The J gene is TRBJ2-1, the V gene TRBV5-4; D is perhaps TRBD2 (6 bases). The V end was cut by 1 base, the J end by 8 bases, with 10 bases between. CDR1 is SGHNT and CDR2 is YYREEE in the germline V gene (reference sequence). CDR3 length: 13 residues.

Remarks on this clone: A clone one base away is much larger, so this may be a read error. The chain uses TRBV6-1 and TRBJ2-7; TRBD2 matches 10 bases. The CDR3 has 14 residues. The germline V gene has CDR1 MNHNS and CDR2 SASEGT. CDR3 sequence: CASSEAGGPYEQYF. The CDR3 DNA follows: TGTGCCAGCAGCGAAGCGGGAGGGCCCTACGAGCAGTACTTC.

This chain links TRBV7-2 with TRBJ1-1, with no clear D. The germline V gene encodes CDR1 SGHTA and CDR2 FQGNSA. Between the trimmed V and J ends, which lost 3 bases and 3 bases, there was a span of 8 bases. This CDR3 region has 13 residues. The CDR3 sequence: CASSFSEDTEAFF. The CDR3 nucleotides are TGTGCCAGCAGCTTCAGTGAGGACACTGAAGCTTTCTTT.

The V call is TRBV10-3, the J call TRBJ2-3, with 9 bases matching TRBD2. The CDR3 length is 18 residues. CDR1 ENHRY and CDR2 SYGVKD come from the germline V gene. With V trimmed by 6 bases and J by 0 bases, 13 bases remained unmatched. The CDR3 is CAIRETSGPSPSTDTQYF. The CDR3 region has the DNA TGTGCCATCAGGGAGACTAGCGGACCTTCTCCTAGCACAGATACGCAGTATTTT.

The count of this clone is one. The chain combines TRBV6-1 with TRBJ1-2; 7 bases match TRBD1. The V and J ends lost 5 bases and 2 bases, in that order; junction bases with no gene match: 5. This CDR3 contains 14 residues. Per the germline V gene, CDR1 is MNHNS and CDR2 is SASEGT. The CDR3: CASSRQGKNYGYTF. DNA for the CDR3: TGTGCCAGCAGTAGACAGGGCAAGAACTATGGCTACACCTTC.

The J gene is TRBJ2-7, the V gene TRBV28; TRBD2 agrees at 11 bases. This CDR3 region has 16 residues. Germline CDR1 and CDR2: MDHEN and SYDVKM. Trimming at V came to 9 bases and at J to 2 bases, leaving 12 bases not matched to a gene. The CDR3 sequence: CASHGLAGGRPYEQYF. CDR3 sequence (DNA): TGTGCCAGTCATGGGCTAGCGGGAGGTCGGCCCTACGAGCAGTACTTC.

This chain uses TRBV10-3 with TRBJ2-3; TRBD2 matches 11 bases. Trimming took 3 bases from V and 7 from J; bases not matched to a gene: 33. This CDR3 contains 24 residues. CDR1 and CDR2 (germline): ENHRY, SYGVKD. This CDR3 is CAISDRKVHSWGSGTSGKPNTQYF. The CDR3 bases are TGTGCCATCAGTGATCGGAAAGTACATTCTTGGGGGTCCGGGACTAGCGGAAAACCTAATACGCAGTATTTT.

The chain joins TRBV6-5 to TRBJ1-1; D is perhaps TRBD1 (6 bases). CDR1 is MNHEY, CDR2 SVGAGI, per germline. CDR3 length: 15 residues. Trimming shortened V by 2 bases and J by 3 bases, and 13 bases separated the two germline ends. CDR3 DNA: TGTGCCAGCAGTTACAGGGGACAAGAATACACTGAAGCTTTCTTT. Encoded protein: CASSYRGQEYTEAFF.

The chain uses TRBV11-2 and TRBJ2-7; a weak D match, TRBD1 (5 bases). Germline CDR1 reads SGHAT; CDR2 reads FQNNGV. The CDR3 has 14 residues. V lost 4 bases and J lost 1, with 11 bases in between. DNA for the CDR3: TGTGCCAGCAGCTACGGTAGGGGATCCTACGAGCAGTACTTC. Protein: CASSYGRGSYEQYF.